This T cell receptor (beta chain) is from a study of shared clonotypes between healthy human individuals. Trimming took 6 bases from V and 6 from J; bases not matched to a gene: 23. The germline gives CDR1 MDHEN, CDR2 SYDVKM. This CDR3 has 18 residues. Points on this clone: Antigen unknown.

For every subset, genomic DNA was evenly distributed across several immunoSEQ plates. Profiled with immunoSEQ multiplex PCR; TCRdb holds only in-frame clones, not every one. The sample holds hundreds of thousands of clones, 85% to 95% seen once. Study-wide results and caveats: Generation probabilities of non-shared clonotypes were lower (relative to those shared by all four donors). The study found approximately 5% of naive CD4 clonotypes shared across a handful of donors.

Naivety among CD8 cells was defined by CD45RO negativity and positive CCR7 selection, thereby excluding terminally differentiated effector memory CD45RA+ cells. Donors were healthy HIV-negative adults without recently reported acute infections or vaccinations. The sequence was obtained from a woman aged 25 to 45 in good health. What was sequenced was naive CD8+ T cells sorted from blood. The chain links TRBV28 to TRBJ2-7; TRBD2 agrees at 7 bases. The CDR3 sequence is CASSPLRSGRESSGEQYF. The DNA for the CDR3 is TGTGCCAGCAGCCCCTTGAGGTCAGGGCGGGAGTCGAGTGGCGAGCAGTACTTC.